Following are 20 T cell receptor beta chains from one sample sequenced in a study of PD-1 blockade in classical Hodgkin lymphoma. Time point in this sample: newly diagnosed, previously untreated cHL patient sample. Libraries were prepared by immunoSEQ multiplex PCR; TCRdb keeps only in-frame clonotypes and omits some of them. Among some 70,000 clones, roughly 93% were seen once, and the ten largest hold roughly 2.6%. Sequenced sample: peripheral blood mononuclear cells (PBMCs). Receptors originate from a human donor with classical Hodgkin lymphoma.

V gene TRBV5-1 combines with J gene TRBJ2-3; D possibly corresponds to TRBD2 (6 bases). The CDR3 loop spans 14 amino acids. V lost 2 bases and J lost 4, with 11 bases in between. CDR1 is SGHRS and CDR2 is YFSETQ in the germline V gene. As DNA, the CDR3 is TGCGCCAGCAGCTTTACGGGGGTACCAGATACGCAGTATTTT. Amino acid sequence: CASSFTGVPDTQYF.

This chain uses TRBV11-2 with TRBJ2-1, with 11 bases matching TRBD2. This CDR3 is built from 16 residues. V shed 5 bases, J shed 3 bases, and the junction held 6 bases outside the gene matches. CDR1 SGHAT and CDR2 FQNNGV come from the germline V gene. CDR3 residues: CASSASGGQLYNEQFF. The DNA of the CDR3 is TGTGCCAGCAGCGCTAGCGGGGGGCAACTCTACAATGAGCAGTTCTTC. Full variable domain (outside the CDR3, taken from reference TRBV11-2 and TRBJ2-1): EAGVAQSPRYKIIEKRQSVAFWCNPISGHATLYWYQQILGQGPKLLIQFQNNGVVDDSQLPKDRFSAERLKGVDSTLKIQPAKLEDSAVYLCASSASGGQLYNEQFFGPGTRLTVL.

The CDR3, as DNA: TGTGCCACCAGCAGGGGGGGCTCCGCATCATCTTATGGCTACACCTTC. This encodes CATSRGGSASSYGYTF. The gene calls are TRBV15 and TRBJ1-2, with D possibly matching TRBD1 (6 bases). CDR3 length: 16 amino acids. The ends were cut back, 3 bases at V and 5 bases at J, with 19 bases in the middle. Looked up from germline, CDR1 is LNHNV and CDR2 is YYDKDF (reference sequence).

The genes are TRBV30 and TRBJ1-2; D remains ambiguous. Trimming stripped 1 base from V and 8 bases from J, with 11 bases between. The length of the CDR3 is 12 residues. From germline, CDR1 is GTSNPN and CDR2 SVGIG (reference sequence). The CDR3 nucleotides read TGTGCCTGGAGTGAGAGGGTTGAAGGCTACACCTTC. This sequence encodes CAWSERVEGYTF.

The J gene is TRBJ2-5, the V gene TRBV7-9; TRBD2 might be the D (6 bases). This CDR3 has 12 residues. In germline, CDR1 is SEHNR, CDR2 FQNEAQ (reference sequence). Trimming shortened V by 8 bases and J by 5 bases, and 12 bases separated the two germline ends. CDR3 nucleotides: TGTGCCAGCTCTATCGGAGGGGAGACCCAGTACTTC. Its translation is CASSIGGETQYF.

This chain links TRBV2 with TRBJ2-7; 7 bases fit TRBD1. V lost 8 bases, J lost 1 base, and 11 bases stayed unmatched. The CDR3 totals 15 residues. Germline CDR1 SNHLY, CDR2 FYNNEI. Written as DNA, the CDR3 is TGTGCCAGCTCTCTACTGAGGGGACAGTCCTACGAGCAGTACTTC. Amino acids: CASSLLRGQSYEQYF.

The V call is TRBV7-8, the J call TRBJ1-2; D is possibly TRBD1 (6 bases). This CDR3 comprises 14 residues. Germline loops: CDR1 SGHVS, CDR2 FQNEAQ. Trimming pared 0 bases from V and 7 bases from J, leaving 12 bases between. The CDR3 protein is CASSLAQGIGGYTF. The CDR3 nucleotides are TGTGCCAGCAGCTTAGCACAGGGCATCGGTGGCTACACCTTC.

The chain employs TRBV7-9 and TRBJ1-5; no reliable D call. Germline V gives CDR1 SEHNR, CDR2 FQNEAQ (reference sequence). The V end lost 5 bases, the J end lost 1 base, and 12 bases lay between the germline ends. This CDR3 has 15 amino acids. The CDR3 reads CASSAAGLSNQPQHF. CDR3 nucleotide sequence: TGTGCCAGCAGCGCGGCCGGATTAAGCAATCAGCCCCAGCATTTT. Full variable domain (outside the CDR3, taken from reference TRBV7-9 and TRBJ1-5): DTGVSQNPRHKITKRGQNVTFRCDPISEHNRLYWYRQTLGQGPEFLTYFQNEAQLEKSRLLSDRFSAERPKGSFSTLEIQRTEQGDSAMYLCASSAAGLSNQPQHFGDGTRLSIL.

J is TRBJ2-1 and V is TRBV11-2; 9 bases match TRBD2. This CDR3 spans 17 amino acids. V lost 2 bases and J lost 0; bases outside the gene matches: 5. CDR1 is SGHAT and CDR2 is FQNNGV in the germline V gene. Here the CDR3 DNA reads TGTGCCAGCAGCTTAAATAGCGGGAGCCCCTCCTACAATGAGCAGTTCTTC. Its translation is CASSLNSGSPSYNEQFF.

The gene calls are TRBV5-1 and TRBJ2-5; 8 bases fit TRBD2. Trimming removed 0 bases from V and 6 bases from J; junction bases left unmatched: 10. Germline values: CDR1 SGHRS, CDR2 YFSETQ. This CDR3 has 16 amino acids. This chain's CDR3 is CASSLEGTSKGQTQYF. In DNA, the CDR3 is TGCGCCAGCAGCTTGGAAGGGACTAGTAAAGGCCAGACCCAGTACTTC.

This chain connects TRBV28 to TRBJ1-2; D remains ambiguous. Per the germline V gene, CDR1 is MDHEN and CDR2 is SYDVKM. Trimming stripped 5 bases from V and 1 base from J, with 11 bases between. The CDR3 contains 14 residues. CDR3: CASSVGLGNYGYTF. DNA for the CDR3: TGTGCCAGCAGTGTGGGGTTAGGTAACTATGGCTACACCTTC.

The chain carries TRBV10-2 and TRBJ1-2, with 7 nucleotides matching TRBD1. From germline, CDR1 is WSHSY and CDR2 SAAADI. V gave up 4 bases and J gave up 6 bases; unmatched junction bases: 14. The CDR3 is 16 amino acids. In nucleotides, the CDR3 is TGCGCCAGCAGTGGACCACAGGGGACCTCTGCGGATGGCTACACCTTC. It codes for CASSGPQGTSADGYTF.

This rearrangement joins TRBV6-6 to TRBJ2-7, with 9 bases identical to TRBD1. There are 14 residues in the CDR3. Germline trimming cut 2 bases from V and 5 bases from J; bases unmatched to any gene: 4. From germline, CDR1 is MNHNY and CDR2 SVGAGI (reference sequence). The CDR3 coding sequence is TGTGCCAGCAGTTACCGGACAGGGGAAGACGAGCAGTACTTC. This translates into CASSYRTGEDEQYF.

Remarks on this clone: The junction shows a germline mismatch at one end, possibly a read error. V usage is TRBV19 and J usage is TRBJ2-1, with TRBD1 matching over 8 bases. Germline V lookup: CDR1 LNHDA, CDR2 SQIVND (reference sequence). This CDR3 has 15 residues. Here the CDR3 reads CACSTQSGQGLTQFF. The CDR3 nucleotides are TGTGCCTGTAGTACTCAATCCGGACAGGGCTTGACACAGTTCTTC.

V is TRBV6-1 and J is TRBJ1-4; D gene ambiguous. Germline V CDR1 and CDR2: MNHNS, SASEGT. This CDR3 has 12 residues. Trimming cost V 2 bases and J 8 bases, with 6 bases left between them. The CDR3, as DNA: TGTGCCAGCAGTGAATTTCCGGAAAAACTGTTTTTT. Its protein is CASSEFPEKLFF.

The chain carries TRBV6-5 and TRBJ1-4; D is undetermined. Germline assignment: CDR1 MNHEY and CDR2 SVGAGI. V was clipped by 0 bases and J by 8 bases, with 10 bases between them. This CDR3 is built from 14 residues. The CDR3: CASSYSWGSEKLFF. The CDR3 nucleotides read TGTGCCAGCAGTTACTCATGGGGATCAGAAAAACTGTTTTTT.

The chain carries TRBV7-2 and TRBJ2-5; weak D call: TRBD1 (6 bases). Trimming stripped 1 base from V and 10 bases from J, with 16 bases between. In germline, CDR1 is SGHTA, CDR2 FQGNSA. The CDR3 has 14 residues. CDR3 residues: CASSLGGQGKNQYF. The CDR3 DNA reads TGTGCCAGCAGCTTAGGGGGACAAGGGAAAAACCAGTACTTC.

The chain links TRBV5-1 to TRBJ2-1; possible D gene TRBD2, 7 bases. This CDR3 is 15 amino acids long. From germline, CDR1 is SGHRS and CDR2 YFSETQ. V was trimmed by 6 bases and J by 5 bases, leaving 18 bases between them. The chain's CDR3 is CASIGWAGAHNEQFF. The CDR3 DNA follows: TGCGCCAGCATCGGGTGGGCGGGGGCTCACAATGAGCAGTTCTTC.

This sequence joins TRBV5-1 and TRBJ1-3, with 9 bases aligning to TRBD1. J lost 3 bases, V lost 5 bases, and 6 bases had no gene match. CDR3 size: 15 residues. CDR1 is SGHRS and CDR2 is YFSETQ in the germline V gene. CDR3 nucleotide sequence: TGCGCCAGCAGTCAGGACAGGGGAGGTGGAAACACCATATATTTT. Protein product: CASSQDRGGGNTIYF.

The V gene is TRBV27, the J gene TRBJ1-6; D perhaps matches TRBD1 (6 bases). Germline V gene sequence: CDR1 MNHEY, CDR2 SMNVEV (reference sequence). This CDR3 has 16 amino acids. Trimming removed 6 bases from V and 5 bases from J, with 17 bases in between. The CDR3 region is CASSLQTGLNNSPLHF. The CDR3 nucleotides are TGTGCCAGCAGCCTACAAACAGGGCTGAATAATTCACCCCTCCACTTT.